This paragraph reports one T cell receptor beta chain. This sample is part of a study of blood T cell repertoires in COVID-19. About the study: Some COVID-19 samples were acute and others convalescent; all came from the United States, Italy and Spain. Sources were T cells, B-cell-depleted T cells, or PBMCs; the material itself was cDNA or gDNA.

The CDR3 loop spans 15 amino acids. Trimming at V came to 7 bases and at J to 7 bases, leaving 13 bases not matched to a gene. Looked up from germline, CDR1 is WSHSY and CDR2 is SAAADI. As originally analysed: From reference gene primer amplification, estimates of nucleated cell counts were derived. Sequencing was performed with immunoSEQ multiplex PCR; in TCRdb, only in-frame clones are kept and a portion is missing. V and J calls and clone size follow that table, whereas D and trimming were derived from the DNA. The table records 55,000 to 65,000 clones, around 87% of them present only once. The sequence came from a man in his sixties with active or convalescent COVID-19. The sequencing sample was made of peripheral blood. The chain carries TRBV10-2 and TRBJ1-2, with TRBD1 identical over 9 bases. CDR3 protein: CASTRIGTGLIGYTF. The CDR3 DNA reads as TGCGCCAGCACTAGGATCGGGACAGGGCTAATTGGCTACACCTTC.